This record covers a single T cell receptor (beta chain). The CDR3 totals 21 residues. TCRdb's table, derived via immunoSEQ multiplex PCR, lists solely in-frame clones and lacks some. In the table there are tens of thousands of clones, about 89% of which are singletons. This sample stems from a study of control samples from healthy donors and cancer patients. Sequenced sample: PBMCs. The source is a woman in her forties or fifties with colorectal cancer. This chain joins TRBV12-2 and TRBJ1-4; the D segment call TRBD1 is taken from the table without a DNA check. TRBV12-2 is listed as a pseudogene. CDR3 DNA: TGTGCAAGTCGCTTAGCGCGGGGGACAGGGAACAACTCCGTAACTAATGAAAAACTGTTTTTT. Its protein product is CASRLARGTGNNSVTNEKLFF.